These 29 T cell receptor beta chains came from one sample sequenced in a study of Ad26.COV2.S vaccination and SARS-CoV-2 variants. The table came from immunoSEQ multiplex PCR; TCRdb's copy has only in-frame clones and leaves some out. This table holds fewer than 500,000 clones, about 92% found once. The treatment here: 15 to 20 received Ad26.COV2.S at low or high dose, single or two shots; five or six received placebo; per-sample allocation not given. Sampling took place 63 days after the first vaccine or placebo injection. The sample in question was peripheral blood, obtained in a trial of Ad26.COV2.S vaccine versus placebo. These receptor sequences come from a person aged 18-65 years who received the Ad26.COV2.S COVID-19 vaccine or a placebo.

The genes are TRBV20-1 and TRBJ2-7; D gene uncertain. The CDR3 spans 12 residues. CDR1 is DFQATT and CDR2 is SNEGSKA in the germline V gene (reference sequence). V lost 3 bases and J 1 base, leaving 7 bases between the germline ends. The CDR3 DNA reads TGCAGTGCTAGTGGGGTATCCTACGAGCAGTACTTC. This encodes CSASGVSYEQYF.

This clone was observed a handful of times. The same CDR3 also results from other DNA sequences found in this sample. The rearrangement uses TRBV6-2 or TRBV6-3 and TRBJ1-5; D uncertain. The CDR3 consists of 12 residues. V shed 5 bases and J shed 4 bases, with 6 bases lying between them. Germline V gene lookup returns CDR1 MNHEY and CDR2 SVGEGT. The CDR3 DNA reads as TGTGCCAGCAGTATCTCTAATCAGCCCCAGCATTTT. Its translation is CASSISNQPQHF.

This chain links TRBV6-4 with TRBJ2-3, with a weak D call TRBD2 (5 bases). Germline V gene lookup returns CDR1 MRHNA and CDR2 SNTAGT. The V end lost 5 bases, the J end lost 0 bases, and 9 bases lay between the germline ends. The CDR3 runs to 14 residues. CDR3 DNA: TGTGCCAGCAGTCCCTCGGGGAGCACAGATACGCAGTATTTT. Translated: CASSPSGSTDTQYF.

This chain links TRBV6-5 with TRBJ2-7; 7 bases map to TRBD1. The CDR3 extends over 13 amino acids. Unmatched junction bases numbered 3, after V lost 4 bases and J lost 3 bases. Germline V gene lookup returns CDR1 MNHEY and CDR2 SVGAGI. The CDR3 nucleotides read TGTGCCAGCAGTTTCCGGGACAGCTACGAGCAGTACTTC. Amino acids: CASSFRDSYEQYF.

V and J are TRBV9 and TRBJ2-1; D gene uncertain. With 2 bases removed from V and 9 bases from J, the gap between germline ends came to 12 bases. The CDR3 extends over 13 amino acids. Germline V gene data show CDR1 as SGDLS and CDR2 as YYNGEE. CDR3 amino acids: CASSVDGWIEQFF. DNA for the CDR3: TGTGCCAGCAGCGTCGACGGATGGATTGAGCAGTTCTTC.

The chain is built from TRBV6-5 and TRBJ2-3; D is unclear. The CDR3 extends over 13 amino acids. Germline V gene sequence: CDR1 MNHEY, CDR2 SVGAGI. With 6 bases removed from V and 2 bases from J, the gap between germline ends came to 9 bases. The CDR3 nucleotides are TGTGCCAGCAGGTCGGCCTTCACAGATACGCAGTATTTT. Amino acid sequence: CASRSAFTDTQYF.

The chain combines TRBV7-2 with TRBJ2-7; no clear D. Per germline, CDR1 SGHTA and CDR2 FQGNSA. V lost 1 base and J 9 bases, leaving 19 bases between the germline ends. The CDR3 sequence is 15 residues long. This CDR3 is CASSLDPGPMSWQYF. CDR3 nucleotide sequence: TGTGCCAGCAGCTTAGACCCAGGACCAATGTCTTGGCAGTACTTC. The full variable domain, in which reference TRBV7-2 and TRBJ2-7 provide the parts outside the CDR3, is GAGVSQSPSNKVTEKGKDVELRCDPISGHTALYWYRQSLGQGLEFLIYFQGNSAPDKSGLPSDRFSAERTGGSVSTLTIQRTQQEDSAVYLCASSLDPGPMSWQYFGPGTRLTVT.

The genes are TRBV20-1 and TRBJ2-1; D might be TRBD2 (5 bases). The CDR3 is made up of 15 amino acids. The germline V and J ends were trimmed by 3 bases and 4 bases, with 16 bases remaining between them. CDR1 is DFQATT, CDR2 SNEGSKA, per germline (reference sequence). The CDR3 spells CSASGIRDGYNEQFF. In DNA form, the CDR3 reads TGCAGTGCTAGTGGCATACGGGATGGGTACAATGAGCAGTTCTTC.

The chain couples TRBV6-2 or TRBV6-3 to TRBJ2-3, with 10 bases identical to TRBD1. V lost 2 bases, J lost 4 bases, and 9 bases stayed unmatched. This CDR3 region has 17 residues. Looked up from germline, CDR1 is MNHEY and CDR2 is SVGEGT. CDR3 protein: CASSYPRDRGRSDTQYF. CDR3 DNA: TGTGCCAGCAGTTACCCGCGGGACAGGGGAAGGTCAGATACGCAGTATTTT.

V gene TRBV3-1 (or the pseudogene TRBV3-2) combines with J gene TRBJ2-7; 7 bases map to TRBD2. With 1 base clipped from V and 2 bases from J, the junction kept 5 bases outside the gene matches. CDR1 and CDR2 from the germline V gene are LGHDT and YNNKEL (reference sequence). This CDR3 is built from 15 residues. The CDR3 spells CASSQGASGTYEQYF. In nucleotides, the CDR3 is TGTGCCAGCAGCCAAGGGGCTAGCGGTACCTACGAGCAGTACTTC.

The CDR3: CASGLGRPNNEQFF. The CDR3 nucleotides are TGTGCCAGCGGGCTCGGGAGGCCTAACAATGAGCAGTTCTTC. The chain couples TRBV28 to TRBJ2-1, with TRBD2 matching over 7 bases. The germline gives CDR1 MDHEN, CDR2 SYDVKM. V lost 8 bases, J lost 5 bases, and 9 bases stayed unmatched. This CDR3 region has 14 residues.

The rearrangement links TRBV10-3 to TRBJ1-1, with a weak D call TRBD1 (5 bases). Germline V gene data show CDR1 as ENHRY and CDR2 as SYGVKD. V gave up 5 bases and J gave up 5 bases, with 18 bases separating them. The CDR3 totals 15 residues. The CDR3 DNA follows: TGTGCCATCAGTCCTCTCGGGACCCTAGGTACTGAAGCTTTCTTT. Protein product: CAISPLGTLGTEAFF.

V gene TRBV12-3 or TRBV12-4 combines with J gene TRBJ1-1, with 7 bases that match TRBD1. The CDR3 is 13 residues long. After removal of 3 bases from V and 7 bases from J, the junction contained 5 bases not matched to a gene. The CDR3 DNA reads TGTGCCAGCAGTTTCGGGACAGACTATGAAGCTTTCTTT. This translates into CASSFGTDYEAFF.

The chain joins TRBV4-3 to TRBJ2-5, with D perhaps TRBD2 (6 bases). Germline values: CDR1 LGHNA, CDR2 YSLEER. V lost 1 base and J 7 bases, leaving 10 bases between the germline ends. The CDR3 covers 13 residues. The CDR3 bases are TGCGCCAGCAGCCAAGTCGGGGAGGTGACCCAGTACTTC. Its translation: CASSQVGEVTQYF.

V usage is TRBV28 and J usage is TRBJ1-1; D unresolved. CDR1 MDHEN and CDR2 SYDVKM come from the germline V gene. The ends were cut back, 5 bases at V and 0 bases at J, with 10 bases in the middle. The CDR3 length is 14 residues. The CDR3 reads CASSLRAVNTEAFF. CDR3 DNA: TGTGCCAGCAGTCTTAGGGCCGTGAACACTGAAGCTTTCTTT.

The CDR3 region has the DNA TGTGCCAGCAGAGGGGACCTCACCGGGGAGCTGTTTTTT. Translated, it gives CASRGDLTGELFF. The rearrangement links TRBV6-5 to TRBJ2-2; D is perhaps TRBD1 or TRBD2 (5 bases each). The CDR3 is 13 residues long. Trimming removed 6 bases from V and 4 bases from J, with 9 bases in between. The germline CDR1 and CDR2 sequences are MNHEY and SVGAGI.

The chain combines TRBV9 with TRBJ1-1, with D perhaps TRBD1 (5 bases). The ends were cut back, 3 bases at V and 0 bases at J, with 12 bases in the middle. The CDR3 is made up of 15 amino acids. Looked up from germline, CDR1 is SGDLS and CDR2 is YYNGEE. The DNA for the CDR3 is TGTGCCAGCAGCGGAGGGGAAACAATGAACACTGAAGCTTTCTTT. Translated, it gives CASSGGETMNTEAFF.

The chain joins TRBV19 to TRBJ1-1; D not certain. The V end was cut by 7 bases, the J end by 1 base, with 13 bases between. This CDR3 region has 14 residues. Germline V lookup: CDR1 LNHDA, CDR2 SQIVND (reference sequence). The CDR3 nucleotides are TGTGCCAGTACCCCGGGGAGGGCGAACACTGAAGCTTTCTTT. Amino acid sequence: CASTPGRANTEAFF.

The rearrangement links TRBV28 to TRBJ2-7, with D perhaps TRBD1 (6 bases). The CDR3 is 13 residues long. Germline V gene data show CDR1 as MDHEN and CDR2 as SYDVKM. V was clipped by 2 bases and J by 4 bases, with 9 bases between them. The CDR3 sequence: CASSLARGYEQYF. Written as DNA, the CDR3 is TGTGCCAGCAGTTTAGCCAGGGGTTACGAGCAGTACTTC. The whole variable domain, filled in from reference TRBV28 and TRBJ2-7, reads DVKVTQSSRYLVKRTGEKVFLECVQDMDHENMFWYRQDPGLGLRLIYFSYDVKMKEKGDIPEGYSVSREKKERFSLILESASTNQTSMYLCASSLARGYEQYFGPGTRLTVT.

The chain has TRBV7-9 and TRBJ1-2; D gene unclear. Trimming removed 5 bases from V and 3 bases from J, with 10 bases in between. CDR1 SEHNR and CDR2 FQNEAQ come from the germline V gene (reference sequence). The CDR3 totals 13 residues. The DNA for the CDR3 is TGTGCCAGCAGCCCGGCGCAGGACTATGGCTACACCTTC. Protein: CASSPAQDYGYTF.

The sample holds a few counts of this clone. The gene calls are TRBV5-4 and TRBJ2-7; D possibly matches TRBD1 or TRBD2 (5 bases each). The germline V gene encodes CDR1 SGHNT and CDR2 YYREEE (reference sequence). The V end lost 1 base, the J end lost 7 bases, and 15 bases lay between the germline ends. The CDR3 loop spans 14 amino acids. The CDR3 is CASSLRGAPHEQYF. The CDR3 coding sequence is TGTGCCAGCAGCTTGAGAGGGGCTCCGCATGAGCAGTACTTC.

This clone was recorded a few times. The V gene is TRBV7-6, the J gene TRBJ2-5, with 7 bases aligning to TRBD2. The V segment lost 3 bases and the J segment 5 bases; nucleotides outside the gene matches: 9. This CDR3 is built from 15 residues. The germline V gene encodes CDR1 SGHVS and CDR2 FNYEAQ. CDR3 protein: CASSFAGAAGETQYF. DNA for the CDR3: TGTGCCAGCAGCTTTGCGGGAGCGGCTGGGGAGACCCAGTACTTC. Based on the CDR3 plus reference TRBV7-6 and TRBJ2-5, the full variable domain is GAGVSQSPRYKVTKRGQDVALRCDPISGHVSLYWYRQALGQGPEFLTYFNYEAQQDKSGLPNDRFSAERPEGSISTLTIQRTEQRDSAMYRCASSFAGAAGETQYFGPGTRLLVL.

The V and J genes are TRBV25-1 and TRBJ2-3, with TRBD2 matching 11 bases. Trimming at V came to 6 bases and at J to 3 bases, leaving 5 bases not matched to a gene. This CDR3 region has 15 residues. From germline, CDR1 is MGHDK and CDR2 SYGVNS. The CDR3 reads CASSPLAGVTDTQYF. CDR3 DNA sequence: TGTGCCAGCAGCCCACTAGCGGGAGTAACAGATACGCAGTATTTT.

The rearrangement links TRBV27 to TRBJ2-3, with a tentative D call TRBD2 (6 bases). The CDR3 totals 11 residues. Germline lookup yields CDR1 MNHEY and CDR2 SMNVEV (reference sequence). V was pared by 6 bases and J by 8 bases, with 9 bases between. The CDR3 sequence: CASSAAGTQYF. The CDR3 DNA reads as TGTGCCAGCAGCGCAGCGGGTACGCAGTATTTT.

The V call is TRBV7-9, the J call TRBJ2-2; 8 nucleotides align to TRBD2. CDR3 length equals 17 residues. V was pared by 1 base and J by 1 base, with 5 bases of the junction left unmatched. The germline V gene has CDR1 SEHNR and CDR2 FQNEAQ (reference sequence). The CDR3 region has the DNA TGTGCCAGCAGCTTAGGAGGCGGGAGGAAGAACACCGGGGAGCTGTTTTTT. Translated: CASSLGGGRKNTGELFF. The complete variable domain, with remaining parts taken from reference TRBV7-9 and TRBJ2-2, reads DTGVSQNPRHKITKRGQNVTFRCDPISEHNRLYWYRQTLGQGPEFLTYFQNEAQLEKSRLLSDRFSAERPKGSFSTLEIQRTEQGDSAMYLCASSLGGGRKNTGELFFGEGSRLTVL.

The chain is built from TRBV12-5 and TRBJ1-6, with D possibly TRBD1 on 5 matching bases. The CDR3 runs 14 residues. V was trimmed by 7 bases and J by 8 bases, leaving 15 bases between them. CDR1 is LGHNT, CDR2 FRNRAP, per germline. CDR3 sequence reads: CASASGLLDSPLHF. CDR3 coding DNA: TGTGCTAGTGCCTCGGGACTCCTGGATTCACCCCTCCACTTT.

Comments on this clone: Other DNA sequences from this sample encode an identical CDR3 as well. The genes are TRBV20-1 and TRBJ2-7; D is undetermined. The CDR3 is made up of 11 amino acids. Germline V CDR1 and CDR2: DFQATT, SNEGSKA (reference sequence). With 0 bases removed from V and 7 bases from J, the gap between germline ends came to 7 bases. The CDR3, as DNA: TGCAGTGCTAGAGATCAAGGGGAGCAGTACTTC. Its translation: CSARDQGEQYF.

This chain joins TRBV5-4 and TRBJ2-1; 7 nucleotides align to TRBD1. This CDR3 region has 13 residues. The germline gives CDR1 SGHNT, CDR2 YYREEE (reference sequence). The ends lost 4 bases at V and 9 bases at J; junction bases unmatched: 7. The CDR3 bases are TGTGCCAGCAGCCCGGACAGGCCTGGTGAGCAGTTCTTC. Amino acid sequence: CASSPDRPGEQFF. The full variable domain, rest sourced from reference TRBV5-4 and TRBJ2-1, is ETGVTQSPTHLIKTRGQQVTLRCSSQSGHNTVSWYQQALGQGPQFIFQYYREEENGRGNFPPRFSGLQFPNYSSELNVNALELDDSALYLCASSPDRPGEQFFGPGTRLTVL.

In nucleotides, the CDR3 is TGCGCCAGCAGCACGGCCCCCGACAGGGCAAACTATGGCTACACCTTC. Its protein product is CASSTAPDRANYGYTF. V gene TRBV5-1 combines with J gene TRBJ1-2, with 7 bases aligning to TRBD1. V shed 4 bases, J shed 2 bases, and the junction held 11 bases outside the gene matches. The CDR3 runs to 16 residues. Germline loops: CDR1 SGHRS, CDR2 YFSETQ.